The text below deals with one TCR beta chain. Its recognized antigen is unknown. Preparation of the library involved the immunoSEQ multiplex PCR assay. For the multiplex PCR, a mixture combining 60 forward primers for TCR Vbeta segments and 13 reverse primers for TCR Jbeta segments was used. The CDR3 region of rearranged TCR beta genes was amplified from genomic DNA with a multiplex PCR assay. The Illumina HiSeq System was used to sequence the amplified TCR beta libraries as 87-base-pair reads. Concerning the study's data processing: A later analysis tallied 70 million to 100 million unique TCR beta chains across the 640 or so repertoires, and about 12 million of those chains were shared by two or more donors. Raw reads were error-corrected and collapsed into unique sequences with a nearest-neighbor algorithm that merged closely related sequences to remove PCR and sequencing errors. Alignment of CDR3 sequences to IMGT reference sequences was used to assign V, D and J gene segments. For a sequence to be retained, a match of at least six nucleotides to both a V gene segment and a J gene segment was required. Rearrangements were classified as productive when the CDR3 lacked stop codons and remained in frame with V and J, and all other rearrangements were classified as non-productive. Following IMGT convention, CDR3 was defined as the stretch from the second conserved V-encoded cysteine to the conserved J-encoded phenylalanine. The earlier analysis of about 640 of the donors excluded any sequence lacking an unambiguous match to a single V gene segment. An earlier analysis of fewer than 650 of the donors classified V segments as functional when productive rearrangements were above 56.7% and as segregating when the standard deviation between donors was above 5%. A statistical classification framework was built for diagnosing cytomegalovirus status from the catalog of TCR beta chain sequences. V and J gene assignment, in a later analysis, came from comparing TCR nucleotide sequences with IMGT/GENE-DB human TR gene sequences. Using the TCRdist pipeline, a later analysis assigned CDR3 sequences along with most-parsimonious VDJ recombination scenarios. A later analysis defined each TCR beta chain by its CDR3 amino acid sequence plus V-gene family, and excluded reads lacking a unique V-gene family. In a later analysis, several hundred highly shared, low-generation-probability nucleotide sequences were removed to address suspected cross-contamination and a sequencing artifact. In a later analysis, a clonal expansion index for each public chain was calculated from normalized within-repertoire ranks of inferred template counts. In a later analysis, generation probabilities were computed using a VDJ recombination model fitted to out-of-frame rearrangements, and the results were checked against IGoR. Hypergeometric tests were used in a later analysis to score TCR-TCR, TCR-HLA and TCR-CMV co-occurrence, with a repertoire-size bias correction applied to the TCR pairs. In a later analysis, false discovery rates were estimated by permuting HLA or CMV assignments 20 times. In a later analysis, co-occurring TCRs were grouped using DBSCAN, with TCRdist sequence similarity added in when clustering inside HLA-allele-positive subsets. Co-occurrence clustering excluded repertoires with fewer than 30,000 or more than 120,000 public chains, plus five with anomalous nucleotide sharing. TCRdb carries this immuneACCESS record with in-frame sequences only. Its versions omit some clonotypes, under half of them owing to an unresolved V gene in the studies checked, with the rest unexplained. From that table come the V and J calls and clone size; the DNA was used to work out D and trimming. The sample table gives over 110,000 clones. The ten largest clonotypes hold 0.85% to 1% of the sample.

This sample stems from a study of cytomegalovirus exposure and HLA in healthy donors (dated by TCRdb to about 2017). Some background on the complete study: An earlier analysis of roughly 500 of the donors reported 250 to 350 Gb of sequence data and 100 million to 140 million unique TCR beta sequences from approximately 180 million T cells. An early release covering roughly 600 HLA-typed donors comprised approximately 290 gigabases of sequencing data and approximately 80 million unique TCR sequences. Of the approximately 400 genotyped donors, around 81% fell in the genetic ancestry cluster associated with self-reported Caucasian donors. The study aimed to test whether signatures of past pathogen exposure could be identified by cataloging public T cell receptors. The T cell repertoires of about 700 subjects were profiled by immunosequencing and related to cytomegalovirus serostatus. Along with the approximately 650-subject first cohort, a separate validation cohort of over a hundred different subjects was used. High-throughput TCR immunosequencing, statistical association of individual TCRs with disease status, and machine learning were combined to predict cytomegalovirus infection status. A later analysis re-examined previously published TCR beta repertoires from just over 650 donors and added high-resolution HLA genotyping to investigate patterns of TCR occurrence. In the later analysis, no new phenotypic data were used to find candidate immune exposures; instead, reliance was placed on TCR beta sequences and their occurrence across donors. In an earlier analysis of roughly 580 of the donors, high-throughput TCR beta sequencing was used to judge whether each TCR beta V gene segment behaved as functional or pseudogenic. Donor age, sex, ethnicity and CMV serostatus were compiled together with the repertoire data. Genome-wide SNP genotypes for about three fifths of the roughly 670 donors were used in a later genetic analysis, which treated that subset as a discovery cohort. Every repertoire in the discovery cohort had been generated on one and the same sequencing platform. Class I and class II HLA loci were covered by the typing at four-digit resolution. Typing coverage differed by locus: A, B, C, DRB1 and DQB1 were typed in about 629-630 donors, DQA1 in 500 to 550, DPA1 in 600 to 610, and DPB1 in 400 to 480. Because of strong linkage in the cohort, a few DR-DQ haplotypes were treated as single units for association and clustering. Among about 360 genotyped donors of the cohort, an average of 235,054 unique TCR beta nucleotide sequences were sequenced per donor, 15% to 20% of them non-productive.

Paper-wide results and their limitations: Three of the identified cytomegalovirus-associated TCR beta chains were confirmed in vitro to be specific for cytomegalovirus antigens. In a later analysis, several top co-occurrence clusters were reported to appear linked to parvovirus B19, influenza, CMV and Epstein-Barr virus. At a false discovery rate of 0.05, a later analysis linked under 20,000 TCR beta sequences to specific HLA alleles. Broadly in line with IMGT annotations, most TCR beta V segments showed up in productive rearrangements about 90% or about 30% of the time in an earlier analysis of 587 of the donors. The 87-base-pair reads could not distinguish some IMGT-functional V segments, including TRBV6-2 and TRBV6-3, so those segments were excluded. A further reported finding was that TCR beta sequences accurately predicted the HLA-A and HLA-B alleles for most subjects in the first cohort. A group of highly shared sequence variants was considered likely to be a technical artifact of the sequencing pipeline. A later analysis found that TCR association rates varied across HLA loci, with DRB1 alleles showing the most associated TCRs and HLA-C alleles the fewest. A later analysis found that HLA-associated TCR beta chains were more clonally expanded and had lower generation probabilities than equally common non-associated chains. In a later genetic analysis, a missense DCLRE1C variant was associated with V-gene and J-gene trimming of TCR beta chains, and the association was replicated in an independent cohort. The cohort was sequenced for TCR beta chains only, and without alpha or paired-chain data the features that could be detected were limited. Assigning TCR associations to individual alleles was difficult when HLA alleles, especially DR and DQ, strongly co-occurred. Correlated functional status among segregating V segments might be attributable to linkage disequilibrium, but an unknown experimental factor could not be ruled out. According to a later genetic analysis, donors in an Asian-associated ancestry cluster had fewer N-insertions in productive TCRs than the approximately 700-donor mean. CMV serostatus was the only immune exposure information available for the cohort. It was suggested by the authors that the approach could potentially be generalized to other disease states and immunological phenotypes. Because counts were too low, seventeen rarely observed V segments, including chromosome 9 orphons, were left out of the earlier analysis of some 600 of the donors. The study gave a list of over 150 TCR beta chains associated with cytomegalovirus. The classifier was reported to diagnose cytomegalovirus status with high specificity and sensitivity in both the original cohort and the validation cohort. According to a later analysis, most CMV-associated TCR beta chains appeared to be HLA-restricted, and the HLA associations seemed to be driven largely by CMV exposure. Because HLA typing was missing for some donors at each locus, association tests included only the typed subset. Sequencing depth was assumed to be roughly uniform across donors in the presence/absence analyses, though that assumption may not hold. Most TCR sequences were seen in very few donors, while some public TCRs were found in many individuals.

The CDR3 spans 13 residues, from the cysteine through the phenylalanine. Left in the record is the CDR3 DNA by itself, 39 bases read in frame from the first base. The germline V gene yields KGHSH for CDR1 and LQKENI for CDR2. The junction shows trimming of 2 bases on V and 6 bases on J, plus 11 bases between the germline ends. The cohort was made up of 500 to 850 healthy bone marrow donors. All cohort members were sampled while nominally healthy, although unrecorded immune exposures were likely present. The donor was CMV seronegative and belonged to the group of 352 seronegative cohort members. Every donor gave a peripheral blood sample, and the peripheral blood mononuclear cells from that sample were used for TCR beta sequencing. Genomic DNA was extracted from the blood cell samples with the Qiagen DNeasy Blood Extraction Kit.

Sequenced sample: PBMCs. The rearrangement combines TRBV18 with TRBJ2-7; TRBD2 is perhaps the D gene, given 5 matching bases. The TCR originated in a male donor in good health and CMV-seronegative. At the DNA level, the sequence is TGTGCCAGCTCACCAGGGCCTCGGGGCGAGCAGTACTTC. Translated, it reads CASSPGPRGEQYF.